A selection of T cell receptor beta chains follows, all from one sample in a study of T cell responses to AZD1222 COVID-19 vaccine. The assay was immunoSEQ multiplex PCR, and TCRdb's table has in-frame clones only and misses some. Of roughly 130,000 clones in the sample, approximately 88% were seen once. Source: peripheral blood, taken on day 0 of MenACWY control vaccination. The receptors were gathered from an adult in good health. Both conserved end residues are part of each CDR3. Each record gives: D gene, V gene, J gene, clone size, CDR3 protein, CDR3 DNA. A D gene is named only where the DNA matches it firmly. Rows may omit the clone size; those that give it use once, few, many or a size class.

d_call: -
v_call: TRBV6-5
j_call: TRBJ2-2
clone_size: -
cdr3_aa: CASTLLGPNTGELFF
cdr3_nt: TGTGCCAGCACCCTACTAGGACCGAACACCGGGGAGCTGTTTTTT

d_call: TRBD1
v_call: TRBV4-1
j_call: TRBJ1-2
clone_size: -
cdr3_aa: CASSDPGTGVRGYTF
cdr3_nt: TGCGCCAGCAGCGACCCCGGGACAGGGGTTCGGGGCTACACCTTC

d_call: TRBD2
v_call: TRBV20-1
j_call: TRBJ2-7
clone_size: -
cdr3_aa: CSASDASGRYEQYF
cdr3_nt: TGCAGTGCTAGTGACGCTAGCGGGAGGTACGAGCAGTACTTC

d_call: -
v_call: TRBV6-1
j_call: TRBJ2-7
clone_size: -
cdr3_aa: CASSEYFRAARYEQYF
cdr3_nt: TGTGCCAGCAGTGAATATTTTAGGGCAGCCCGCTACGAGCAGTACTTC

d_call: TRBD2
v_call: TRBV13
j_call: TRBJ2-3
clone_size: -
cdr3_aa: CASSSTGTSGTDTQYF
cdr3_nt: TGTGCCAGCAGCTCGACCGGGACTAGCGGAACAGATACGCAGTATTTT

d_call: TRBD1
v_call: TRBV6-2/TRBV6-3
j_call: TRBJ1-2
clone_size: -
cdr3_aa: CASSSSAGQGASGYTF
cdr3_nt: TGTGCCAGCAGTTCCTCCGCGGGACAGGGGGCTTCTGGCTACACCTTC

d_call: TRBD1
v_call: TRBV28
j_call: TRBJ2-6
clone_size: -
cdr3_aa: CASSSRQGLRGANVLTF
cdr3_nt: TGTGCCAGCAGTTCCCGACAGGGGCTACGAGGGGCCAACGTCCTGACTTTC

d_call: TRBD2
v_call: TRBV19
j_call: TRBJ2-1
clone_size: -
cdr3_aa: CASHYGLAGYNEQFF
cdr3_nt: TGTGCCAGTCATTACGGACTAGCGGGATACAATGAGCAGTTCTTC

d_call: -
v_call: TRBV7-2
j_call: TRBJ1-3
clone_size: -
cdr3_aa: CASSLVGRPGAYGNTIYF
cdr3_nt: TGTGCCAGCAGCTTAGTGGGGCGTCCGGGGGCATACGGAAACACCATATATTTT

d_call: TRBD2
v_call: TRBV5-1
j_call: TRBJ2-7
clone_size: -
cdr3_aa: CASSPASGRIVEQYF
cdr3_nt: TGCGCCAGCAGCCCAGCCAGCGGGAGGATCGTCGAGCAGTACTTC

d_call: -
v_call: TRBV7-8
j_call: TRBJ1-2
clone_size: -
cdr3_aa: CASSLARGSIYGYTF
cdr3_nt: TGTGCCAGCAGCTTAGCGCGGGGCAGTATCTATGGCTACACCTTC

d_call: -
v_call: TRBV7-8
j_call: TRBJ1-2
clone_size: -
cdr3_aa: CASSLSTYGYTF
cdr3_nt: TGTGCCAGCAGCTTAAGTACCTATGGCTACACCTTC

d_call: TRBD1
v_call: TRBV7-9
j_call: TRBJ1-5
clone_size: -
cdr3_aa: CASSLRGVHSNQPQHF
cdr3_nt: TGTGCCAGCAGCCTCAGGGGGGTTCATAGCAATCAGCCCCAGCATTTT

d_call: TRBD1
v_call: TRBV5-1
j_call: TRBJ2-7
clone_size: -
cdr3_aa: CASSSPGGHEQYF
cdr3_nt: TGCGCCAGCAGCTCCCCAGGGGGCCACGAGCAGTACTTC

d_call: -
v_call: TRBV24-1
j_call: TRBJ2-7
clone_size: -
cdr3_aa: CATSDSYEQYF
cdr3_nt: TGTGCCACCAGTGACTCCTACGAGCAGTACTTC

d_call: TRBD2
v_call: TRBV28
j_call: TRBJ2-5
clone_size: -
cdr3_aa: CASSSPAGATGETQYF
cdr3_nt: TGTGCCAGCAGTTCCCCTGCGGGAGCGACGGGAGAGACCCAGTACTTC

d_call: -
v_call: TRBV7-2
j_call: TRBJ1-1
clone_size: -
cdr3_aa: CASSYTDGLNTEAFF
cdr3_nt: TGTGCCAGCAGCTATACGGACGGCCTGAACACTGAAGCTTTCTTT

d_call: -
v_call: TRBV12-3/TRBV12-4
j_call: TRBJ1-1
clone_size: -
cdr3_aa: CASRAWETEAFF
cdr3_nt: TGTGCCAGCAGGGCTTGGGAGACTGAAGCTTTCTTT

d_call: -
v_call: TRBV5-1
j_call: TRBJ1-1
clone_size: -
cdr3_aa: CASSRDGSNTEAFF
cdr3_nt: TGCGCCAGCAGCCGAGACGGGTCGAACACTGAAGCTTTCTTT

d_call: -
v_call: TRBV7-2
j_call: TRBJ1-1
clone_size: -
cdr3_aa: CASSLAISMNTEAFF
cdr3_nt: TGTGCCAGCAGCTTAGCTATCTCCATGAACACTGAAGCTTTCTTT

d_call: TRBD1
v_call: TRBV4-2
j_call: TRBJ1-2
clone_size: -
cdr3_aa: CASSQGTGAGYTF
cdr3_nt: TGTGCCAGCAGCCAGGGGACAGGGGCTGGCTACACCTTC

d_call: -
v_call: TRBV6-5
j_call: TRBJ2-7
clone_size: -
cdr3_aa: CASRGLAEQYF
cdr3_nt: TGCGCAAGCCGGGGGCTCGCCGAGCAGTACTTC

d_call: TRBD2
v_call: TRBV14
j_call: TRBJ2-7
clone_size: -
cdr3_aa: CASSQGLAGRPVKYF
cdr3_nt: TGTGCCAGCAGCCAGGGACTAGCGGGACGGCCCGTCAAGTACTTC

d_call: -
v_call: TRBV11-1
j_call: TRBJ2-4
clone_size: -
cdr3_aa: CASSATAKNIQYF
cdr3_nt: TGTGCCAGCAGCGCGACGGCCAAAAACATTCAGTACTTC

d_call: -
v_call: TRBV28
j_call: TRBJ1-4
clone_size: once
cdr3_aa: CASMRATNEKLFF
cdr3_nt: TGTGCCAGCATGCGAGCAACTAATGAAAAACTGTTTTTT

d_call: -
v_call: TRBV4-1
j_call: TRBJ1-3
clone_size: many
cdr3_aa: CASSQDPGTSGNTIYF
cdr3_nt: TGCGCCAGCAGCCAAGATCCTGGCACCTCTGGAAACACCATATATTTT

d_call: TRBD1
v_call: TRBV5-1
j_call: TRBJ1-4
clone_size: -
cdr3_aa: CASSLAQDRGKLFF
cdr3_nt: TGCGCCAGCAGCTTGGCCCAGGACAGGGGGAAACTGTTTTTT

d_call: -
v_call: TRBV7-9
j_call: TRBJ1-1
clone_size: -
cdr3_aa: CASSLSGGQRNTEAFF
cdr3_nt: TGTGCCAGCAGCTTAAGCGGCGGACAGCGGAACACTGAAGCTTTCTTT

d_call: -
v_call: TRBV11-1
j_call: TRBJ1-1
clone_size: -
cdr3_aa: CASSTLSGRLNTEAFF
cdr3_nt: TGTGCCAGCAGCACCCTCTCGGGGCGCTTGAACACTGAAGCTTTCTTT

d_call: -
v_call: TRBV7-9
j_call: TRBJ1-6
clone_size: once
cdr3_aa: CASSLFATAHSPLHF
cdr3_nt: TGTGCCAGCAGCTTATTCGCGACAGCACATTCACCCCTCCACTTT

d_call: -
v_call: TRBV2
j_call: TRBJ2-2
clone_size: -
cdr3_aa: CASKPGTLINTGELFF
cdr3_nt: TGTGCCAGCAAGCCGGGGACTTTGATTAACACCGGGGAGCTGTTTTTT

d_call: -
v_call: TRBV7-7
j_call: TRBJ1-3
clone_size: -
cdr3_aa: CASSLGPGNTIYF
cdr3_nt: TGTGCTAGCAGCTTAGGGCCGGGAAACACCATATATTTT

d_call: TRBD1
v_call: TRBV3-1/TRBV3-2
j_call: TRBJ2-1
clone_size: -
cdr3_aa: CASSRTGGNNEQFF
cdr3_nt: TGTGCCAGCAGCCGAACAGGGGGTAACAATGAGCAGTTCTTC

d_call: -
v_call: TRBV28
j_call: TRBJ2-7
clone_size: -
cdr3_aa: CASSLPRGHEQYF
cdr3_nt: TGTGCCAGCAGTTTGCCCCGTGGCCACGAGCAGTACTTC

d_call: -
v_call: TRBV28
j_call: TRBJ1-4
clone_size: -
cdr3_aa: CASSLPGEDEKLFF
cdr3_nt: TGTGCCAGCAGTTTACCTGGGGAGGATGAAAAACTGTTTTTT

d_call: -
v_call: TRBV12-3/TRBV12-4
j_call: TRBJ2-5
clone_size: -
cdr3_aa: CASSFSVSGAQYF
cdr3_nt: TGTGCCAGCAGTTTTTCAGTTTCGGGGGCCCAGTACTTC

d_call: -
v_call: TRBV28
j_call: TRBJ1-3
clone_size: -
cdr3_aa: CASSSGSGNTIYF
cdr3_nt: TGTGCCAGCAGTTCGGGCTCTGGAAACACCATATATTTT

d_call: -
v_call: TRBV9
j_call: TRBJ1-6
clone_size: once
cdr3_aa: CASSAGVRSYNSPLHF
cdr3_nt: TGTGCCAGCAGCGCCGGGGTGCGGAGTTATAATTCACCCCTCCACTTT

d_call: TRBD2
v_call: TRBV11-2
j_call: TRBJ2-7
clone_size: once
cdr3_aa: CASSLVGGVLYEQYF
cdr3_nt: TGTGCCAGCAGCTTAGTGGGGGGGGTGCTCTACGAGCAGTACTTC

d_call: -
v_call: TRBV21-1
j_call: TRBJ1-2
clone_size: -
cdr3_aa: CASSKGGCGYTF
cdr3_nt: TGTGCCAGCAGCAAAGGGGGTTGCGGCTACACCTTC

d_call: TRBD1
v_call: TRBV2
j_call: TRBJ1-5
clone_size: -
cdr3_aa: CASGTGTFKPQHF
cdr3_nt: TGTGCCAGCGGGACAGGGACTTTTAAGCCCCAGCATTTT

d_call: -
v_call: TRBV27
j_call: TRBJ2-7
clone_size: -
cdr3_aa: CASSLYGEQYF
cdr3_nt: TGTGCCAGCAGTCTATACGGCGAGCAGTACTTC

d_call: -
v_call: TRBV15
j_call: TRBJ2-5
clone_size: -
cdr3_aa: CATSRDRETQYF
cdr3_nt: TGTGCCACCAGCAGGGACAGAGAGACCCAGTACTTC

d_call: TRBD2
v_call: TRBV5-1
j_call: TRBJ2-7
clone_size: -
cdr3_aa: CASSAPGTTGPYEQYF
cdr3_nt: TGCGCCAGCAGCGCCCCAGGGACTACCGGACCCTACGAGCAGTACTTC

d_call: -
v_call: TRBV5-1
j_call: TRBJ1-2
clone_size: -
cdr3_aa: CASSKRPMDGYTF
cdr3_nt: TGCGCCAGCAGCAAAAGACCAATGGACGGCTACACCTTC

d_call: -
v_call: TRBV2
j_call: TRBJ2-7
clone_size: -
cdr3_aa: CASSEQTERDEQYF
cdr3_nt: TGTGCCAGCAGTGAGCAGACAGAAAGGGACGAGCAGTACTTC

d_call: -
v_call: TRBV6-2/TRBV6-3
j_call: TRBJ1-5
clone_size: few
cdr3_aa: CASSPLWQLNQPQHF
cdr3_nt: TGTGCCAGCAGCCCGCTTTGGCAGCTCAATCAGCCCCAGCATTTT

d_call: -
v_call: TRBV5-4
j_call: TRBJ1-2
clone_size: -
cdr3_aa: CASSLDLDSIYGYTF
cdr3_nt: TGTGCCAGCAGCTTGGATTTGGACTCTATTTATGGCTACACCTTC

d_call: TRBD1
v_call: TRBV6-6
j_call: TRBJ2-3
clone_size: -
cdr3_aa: CASSYRTGDTDTQYF
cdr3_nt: TGTGCCAGCAGTTACAGGACAGGGGACACAGATACGCAGTATTTT

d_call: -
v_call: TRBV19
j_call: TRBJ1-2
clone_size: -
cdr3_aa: CASSMTGRTNYGYTF
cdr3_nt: TGTGCCAGTAGTATGACGGGACGTACCAACTATGGCTACACCTTC